This T cell receptor beta chain emerged from a study of shared clonotypes between healthy human individuals. Study-wide background: Each donor had three CD4 naive, three CD4 memory, two CD8 naive and one CD8 memory plate.

This table comes from immunoSEQ multiplex PCR, and its TCRdb copy is limited to in-frame clones, with some not included. The sample includes about 580,000 clones, roughly 98% of them seen just once. Trimming removed 0 bases from V and 4 bases from J, with 13 bases in between. There are 15 residues in the CDR3. Germline V gene lookup returns CDR1 SGHRS and CDR2 YFSETQ. Concerning this clone itself: Antigen: not known.

Terminally differentiated effector memory CD45RA+ cells were left out of the naive CD8 fraction, which was CD45RO-negative and positively selected for CCR7. Study-wide results and caveats: Limitation of the genetic and exposure-history diversity represented came from the few donors. Collection of samples was limited to blood; tissue repertoires likely differ. In general, naive subsets displayed greater estimated richness than memory subsets did.

The chain recombines TRBV5-1 with TRBJ2-5; D not certain. The clonotype comes from a man aged 25-45 years in good health. The source material was naive CD8+ T cells sorted from blood. The CDR3 loop is CASSLARLGGETQYF. CDR3 nucleotide sequence: TGCGCCAGCAGCTTGGCACGGCTGGGTGGAGAGACCCAGTACTTC.